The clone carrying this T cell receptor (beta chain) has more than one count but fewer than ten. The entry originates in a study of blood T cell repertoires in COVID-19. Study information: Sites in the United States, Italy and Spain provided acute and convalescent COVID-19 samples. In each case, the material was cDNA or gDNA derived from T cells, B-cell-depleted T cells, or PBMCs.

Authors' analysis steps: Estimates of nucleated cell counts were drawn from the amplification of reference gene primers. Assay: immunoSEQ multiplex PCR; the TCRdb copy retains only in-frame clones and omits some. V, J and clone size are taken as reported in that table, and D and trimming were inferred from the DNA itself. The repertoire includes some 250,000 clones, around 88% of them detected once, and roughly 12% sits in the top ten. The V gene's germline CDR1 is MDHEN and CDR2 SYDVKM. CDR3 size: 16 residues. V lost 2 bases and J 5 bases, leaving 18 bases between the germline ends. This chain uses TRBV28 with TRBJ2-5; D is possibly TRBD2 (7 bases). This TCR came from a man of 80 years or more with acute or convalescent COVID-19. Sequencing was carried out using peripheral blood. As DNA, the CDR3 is TGTGCCAGCAGTTTAAGAGGGGGAGGGGCCGAGGAGACCCAGTACTTC. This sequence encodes CASSLRGGGAEETQYF.